This TCR beta chain was sequenced for a study of post-analysis software for immune sequencing data. Background on the study: The disease courses covered relapsing-remitting, secondary progressive and progressive-relapsing multiple sclerosis. Notes on the study in general: F measure clustering grouped samples strongly by preparation batch. There were five or six TRBV segments more frequent in patients than controls, and TRBV5-6, TRBV5-1 and TRBV20-1 were among them.

About this clonotype: Its antigen remains unidentified.

The CDR3 loop spans 14 amino acids. Trimming left V 0 bases short and J 1 base short, with 10 bases between. CDR1 is DFQATT and CDR2 is SNEGSKA in the germline V gene (reference sequence). Unique molecular identifiers featured in each of the TCR beta cDNA libraries. TCRdb re-derived calls from the PCR reads in MiXCR, one entry per CDR3 protein. The top ten hold around 4.7% of the sample, which has some 800,000 distinct CDR3 sequences, under 60% seen once. The origin of this receptor is a girl under 18 with multiple sclerosis. Sequencing input: blood. This rearrangement joins TRBV20-1 to TRBJ2-7; unclear D gene. CDR3: CSARDPEKSYEQYF. The CDR3, as DNA: TGCAGTGCTAGAGATCCGGAGAAGTCCTACGAGCAGTACTTC.